This record looks at one T cell receptor (beta chain) sequence and its context. A single count supports this clone. This clone's antigen is unknown. No per-base quality is available; no much larger clone lies one base away. The data were obtained in a study of preoperative IRX-2 immunotherapy in early breast cancer (dated by TCRdb to between 2018 and 2021). The library came from the immunoSEQ multiplex PCR assay. Here the immuneACCESS table is served through TCRdb, limited to in-frame sequences with V and J called. Missing clones are a known gap in these copies; in checked studies unresolved V genes cover under half, and the rest lacks a known reason. The sample records roughly 43,000 clones, approximately 94% of which are singletons. The ten largest clones represent around 1.7% of the sample. Read against the paper, the sample's treatment or condition label means: preoperative locoregional IRX-2 cytokine immunotherapy. The samples were obtained from a phase Ib study that tested preoperative, locoregional IRX-2 cytokine immunotherapy designed to prime immune responses. Donors were patients with early-stage breast cancer who received IRX-2 before surgery.

Counted from cysteine to phenylalanine, this CDR3 has 14 amino acids. CDR3 DNA is the only sequence kept; it has 42 bases, read in frame from the first base. The junction shows trimming of 5 bases on V and 5 bases on J, and the gene matches do not reach 9 bases of it. Reading the germline V gene gives CDR1 SGHRS and CDR2 YFSETQ. This receptor was taken from a human donor with breast cancer. The rearrangement combines TRBV5-1 with TRBJ2-7; TRBD2 lines up with 8 middle nucleotides. The sequenced sample was tumor tissue, obtained after IRX-2 immunotherapy. The nucleotide sequence is given as TGCGCCAGCAGTTCTGGACTAGCTCCCCACGAGCAGTACTTC. This translates into CASSSGLAPHEQYF.